Below, 7 T cell receptor beta chains from the same sample are listed, as sequenced in a study of blood T cell repertoires in COVID-19. Produced via immunoSEQ multiplex PCR; TCRdb's table is partial and in-frame only. The repertoire holds about 130,000 clones, with roughly 80% as singletons. Sequenced material: peripheral blood. The source is a man older than 75 with COVID-19, enrolled during active disease.

CDR3 amino acids: CASSEGQNYGYTF. The DNA for the CDR3 is TGTGCCAGCAGTGAAGGCCAGAACTATGGCTACACCTTC. The chain couples TRBV2 to TRBJ1-2; D not certain. Germline CDR1 and CDR2: SNHLY and FYNNEI. CDR3 length equals 13 residues. V was shortened by 1 base and J by 2 bases, with 5 bases between the two germline ends.

The V and J genes are TRBV5-6 and TRBJ1-6, with no clear D. Germline CDR1 reads SGHDT; CDR2 reads YYEEEE. The V end lost 0 bases, the J end lost 7 bases, and 5 bases lay between the germline ends. This CDR3 has 13 amino acids. CDR3 bases: TGTGCCAGCAGCTTGGGGCACAATTCACCCCTCCACTTT. Translating gives CASSLGHNSPLHF.

This chain uses TRBV19 with TRBJ2-1; D is perhaps TRBD1 (6 bases). Germline CDR1 is LNHDA and CDR2 is SQIVND (reference sequence). Trimming shortened V by 8 bases and J by 4 bases, and 24 bases separated the two germline ends. This CDR3 comprises 17 residues. This CDR3 reads CASSKPKTGVGYNEQFF. The CDR3 coding sequence is TGTGCCAGTTCTAAACCCAAGACAGGCGTCGGGTACAATGAGCAGTTCTTC.

Only a few counts were recorded for this clone. This chain joins TRBV10-2 and TRBJ2-3; a weak D match, TRBD1 (5 bases). Trimming took 3 bases from V and 3 from J, leaving 7 bases between them. Germline lookup yields CDR1 WSHSY and CDR2 SAAADI. The CDR3 contains 13 residues. CDR3 sequence (DNA): TGCGCCAGCAGTGATCAGGGAACAGATACGCAGTATTTT. Its translation is CASSDQGTDTQYF.

The chain carries TRBV6-5 and TRBJ1-5; the match to TRBD1 covers 9 bases. Germline values: CDR1 MNHEY, CDR2 SVGAGI. V was clipped by 7 bases and J by 4 bases; unmatched bases: 8. The CDR3 has 15 amino acids. As DNA, the CDR3 is TGTGCCAGCATCCCCTGGACAGGGGAAAATCAGCCCCAGCATTTT. It yields the protein CASIPWTGENQPQHF.

This clone was found a few times. Within the sample, other DNA sequences also encode this same CDR3. V is TRBV11-2 and J is TRBJ1-2, with 9 positions matching TRBD1. V was clipped by 1 base and J by 4 bases; unmatched bases: 1. Germline CDR1 reads SGHAT; CDR2 reads FQNNGV. CDR3 size: 14 residues. Here the CDR3 DNA reads TGTGCCAGCAGCTTAGTACAGGGGGCCTATGGCTACACCTTC. Translating gives CASSLVQGAYGYTF.

The gene calls are TRBV18 and TRBJ2-7; TRBD1 is a possible D gene (5 bases). Looked up from germline, CDR1 is KGHSH and CDR2 is LQKENI. V lost 3 bases and J lost 6, with 12 bases in between. This CDR3 has 13 residues. The CDR3 loop is CASSPRSQGEQYF. DNA of the CDR3: TGTGCCAGCTCACCGCGGTCTCAGGGCGAGCAGTACTTC.